This TCR beta chain was identified in a study of regulatory T cells in long-lasting Graves disease. Time point reported: newly diagnosed GD, antithyroid drugs for less than 3 months. There was RNA extracted from PBMCs, and the TCR library was made from it. Germline CDR1 SGHTA, CDR2 FQGTGA. With 5 bases clipped from V and 1 base from J, the junction kept 5 bases outside the gene matches. The CDR3 totals 15 residues. Researchers made TCR beta libraries by using iRepertoire HTBI primers and running Arm-PCR on CDR3 regions. TCRdb reprocessed the multiplex PCR reads with MiXCR, giving one entry per CDR3 protein. Of about 530,000 distinct CDR3 sequences listed, about 16% are singletons. These data were also reused for a study on T cells in Graves' hyperthyroidism and ophthalmopathy.

This sample comprised peripheral blood mononuclear cells (PBMCs), obtained at new diagnosis, from a patient treated with antithyroid drugs. The chain uses TRBV7-3 and TRBJ2-3; 8 bases fit TRBD2. The receptor was derived from a woman aged 35-65 years with Graves disease. CDR3 in DNA: TGTGCCAGCAGCAGAGGACTAGCTGGCACAGATACGCAGTATTTT. Its protein is CASSRGLAGTDTQYF.